Listed here is a single TCR beta chain. This specimen belongs to a study of T cells after yellow fever vaccination. Deletions cut 4 bases from V and 2 bases from J, with 14 bases between. The CDR3 length is 15 residues. In germline, CDR1 is SGHTA, CDR2 FQGNSA. A process of 5'RACE template switching, which added a universal primer site and UMIs, was used to make TCR cDNA. TCRdb independently ran MiXCR on the 5' RACE reads; one entry per CDR3 protein. The data show about 200,000 distinct CDR3 sequences, 3.2% seen once. The gene calls are TRBV7-2 and TRBJ2-5; D is undetermined. The sample consisted of CD4+ T cells sorted from PBMCs, taken 10 days after the yellow fever booster vaccination. The sequence was collected from a man younger than 30 who received the YFV17D yellow fever vaccine. The CDR3 DNA follows: TGTGCCAGCAGCTCCTTACGGGTTAGGCAAGAGACCCAGTACTTC. This encodes CASSSLRVRQETQYF.